This T cell receptor beta chain was retrieved from a study of T cell responses to AZD1222 COVID-19 vaccine. General study points: Vaccine-associated CD4 TCRs spanned spike, dominant at 160-218 and 743-854. Regions left unmutated in variants are reportedly the target of nearly half of spike-specific TCRs.

The repertoire was sequenced with immunoSEQ multiplex PCR; TCRdb's copy has only in-frame clones and lacks some. Of 140,000 to 150,000 clones in the sample, approximately 90% were seen once. As to this clone: Antigen: not known.

The CDR3 length is 14 residues. Trimming took 4 bases from V and 0 from J, leaving 7 bases between them. Looked up from germline, CDR1 is MDHEN and CDR2 is SYDVKM. The sequenced sample was peripheral blood, obtained 28 days after the second AZD1222 dose. This TCR came from an adult who received the AZD1222 COVID-19 vaccine. The chain recombines TRBV28 with TRBJ2-1; maybe TRBD1 (5 bases). The DNA for the CDR3 is TGTGCCAGCAGTTCAGGGCCCTCCTACAATGAGCAGTTCTTC. Protein sequence: CASSSGPSYNEQFF.